Each of the 6 T cell receptor beta chains below was sequenced from the same sample in a study of T-cell reconstitution after alpha-beta-depleted transplantation in children. The authors prepared the TCRbeta library with unique molecular identifiers. TCRdb fed the PCR reads into MiXCR, producing one record per CDR3 protein. The sample lists under 300,000 distinct CDR3 sequences, around a tenth occurring once. Specimen: peripheral blood, collected 180 days after TCRalphabeta/CD19-depleted stem cell transplant. The receptors originated from a male patient between 2 and 15 years old who had a stem cell transplant for chronic granulomatous disease, so the T cells may come from the graft donor.

This clonotype was counted at least ten times. One end of the junction fails to match germline, which may point to a read error. The V call is TRBV7-2, the J call TRBJ2-7; 9 nucleotides agree with TRBD2. Germline lookup yields CDR1 SGHTA and CDR2 FQGNSA. CDR3 length: 15 amino acids. CDR3 amino acids: CASSLVGTSSHEQYF. The CDR3 nucleotides are TGTGCCAGCAGCTTAGTCGGGACTAGCTCCCACGAGCAGTACTTC.

This clonotype occurred a few times. The CDR3 protein is CASSIAHGGRRDEQFF. CDR3 in DNA: TGTGCCAGTAGTATAGCCCACGGCGGGAGGAGGGATGAGCAGTTCTTC. The chain combines TRBV19 with TRBJ2-1; 8 bases align to TRBD2. Germline V gives CDR1 LNHDA, CDR2 SQIVND (reference sequence). J lost 8 bases, V lost 1 base, and 10 bases had no gene match. The CDR3 is 16 residues long.

This clonotype was observed many times. The chain is built from TRBV7-8 and TRBJ2-2; 11 nucleotides line up with TRBD2. The CDR3 length is 18 residues. The J segment lost 0 bases and the V segment lost 11 bases, leaving 14 bases of the junction unmatched. In germline, CDR1 is SGHVS, CDR2 FQNEAQ. CDR3 residues: CAATGTSGRIANTGELFF. In nucleotides, the CDR3 is TGTGCCGCCACCGGGACTAGCGGAAGAATCGCGAACACCGGGGAGCTGTTTTTT.

This clonotype was counted ten times or more. The J gene is TRBJ2-5, the V gene TRBV2, with a weak D call TRBD2 (6 bases). Trimming cost V 5 bases and J 3 bases, with 16 bases left between them. CDR1 is SNHLY and CDR2 is FYNNEI in the germline V gene. The CDR3 extends over 15 amino acids. In DNA form, the CDR3 reads TGTGCCAGCAGTACACAAGGGAAGCGGGAAGAGACCCAGTACTTC. Its translation is CASSTQGKREETQYF.

Ten or more counts support this clonotype. The CDR3 DNA is TGCAGTGCCCCCGCCCGCGGTAAGGGGAGTGAGCAGTTCTTC. Amino acids: CSAPARGKGSEQFF. The rearrangement links TRBV20-1 to TRBJ2-1, with D perhaps being TRBD1 or TRBD2 (5 bases each). Looked up from germline, CDR1 is DFQATT and CDR2 is SNEGSKA (reference sequence). V was clipped by 6 bases and J by 9 bases, with 21 bases between them. The CDR3 spans 14 residues.

This clonotype was recorded at least ten times. The chain is built from TRBV29-1 and TRBJ2-2; no clear D. Germline lookup yields CDR1 SQVTM and CDR2 ANQGSEA. The CDR3 loop spans 14 amino acids. V dropped 4 bases and J dropped 5 bases, with 14 bases sitting between them. This chain's CDR3 is CSVAQAGFTGELFF. The CDR3 bases are TGCAGCGTTGCGCAGGCCGGGTTTACCGGGGAGCTGTTTTTT.